These T cell receptor beta chains were read from a single sample in a study of T cell responses to AZD1222 COVID-19 vaccine. Clones were read by immunoSEQ multiplex PCR, and TCRdb kept only the in-frame ones, dropping some. The sample carries about 120,000 clones, approximately 88% recorded once. This sample comprised peripheral blood, obtained on day 0 of AZD1222 vaccination. The origin of the receptors is an adult in good health. The CDR3 runs from the conserved cysteine through the conserved F or W. The D gene is left open where the match is weak. The size field is filled for only some rows; it gives once, few, many or a size class.

d_call: NA
j_call: TRBJ1-2
v_call: TRBV5-1
clone_size: NA
cdr3_nt: TGCGCCAGCAGCGAGGGGGGTAACTATGGCTACACCTTC
cdr3_aa: CASSEGGNYGYTF

d_call: NA
j_call: TRBJ1-1
v_call: TRBV7-9
clone_size: NA
cdr3_nt: TGTGCCAGCAGCTTCGGGGGGCTGAACACTGAAGCTTTCTTT
cdr3_aa: CASSFGGLNTEAFF

d_call: NA
j_call: TRBJ2-7
v_call: TRBV4-3
clone_size: once
cdr3_nt: TGCGCCAGCAGCCAAGGGGCTCATAGCTCCTACGAGCAGTACTTC
cdr3_aa: CASSQGAHSSYEQYF

d_call: NA
j_call: TRBJ2-7
v_call: TRBV28
clone_size: NA
cdr3_nt: TGTGCCAGCATCGGGCGGGGCGAGCAGTACTTC
cdr3_aa: CASIGRGEQYF

d_call: NA
j_call: TRBJ2-5
v_call: TRBV20-1
clone_size: once
cdr3_nt: TGCAGTGCTAGTCCCGGGATTCAAGAGACCCAGTACTTC
cdr3_aa: CSASPGIQETQYF

d_call: TRBD1
j_call: TRBJ1-4
v_call: TRBV5-1
clone_size: NA
cdr3_nt: TGCGCCAGCAGCTCCCAGGGGGCAACTAATGAAAAACTGTTTTTT
cdr3_aa: CASSSQGATNEKLFF

d_call: NA
j_call: TRBJ2-2
v_call: TRBV20-1
clone_size: NA
cdr3_nt: TGCAGTGCTGGAAACACCGGGGAGCTGTTTTTT
cdr3_aa: CSAGNTGELFF

d_call: NA
j_call: TRBJ1-1
v_call: TRBV3-1/TRBV3-2
clone_size: NA
cdr3_nt: TGTGCCAGCGAGGGACTGAACACTGAAGCTTTCTTT
cdr3_aa: CASEGLNTEAFF

d_call: NA
j_call: TRBJ1-1
v_call: TRBV27
clone_size: NA
cdr3_nt: TGTGCCAGCAGCCTATCTCGGTCGGGGGGGCTGAACACTGAAGCTTTCTTT
cdr3_aa: CASSLSRSGGLNTEAFF

d_call: NA
j_call: TRBJ1-2
v_call: TRBV6-2/TRBV6-3
clone_size: NA
cdr3_nt: TGTGCCAGCAGTTACCCGTATGGCTACACCTTC
cdr3_aa: CASSYPYGYTF

d_call: NA
j_call: TRBJ1-2
v_call: TRBV5-1
clone_size: NA
cdr3_nt: TGCGCCAGCAGCTTGGGATATGGCTACACCTTC
cdr3_aa: CASSLGYGYTF

d_call: TRBD1
j_call: TRBJ2-2
v_call: TRBV5-1
clone_size: NA
cdr3_nt: TGCGCCAGCAGCGCAGGGGGCGCGGACACCGGGGAGCTGTTTTTT
cdr3_aa: CASSAGGADTGELFF

d_call: TRBD1
j_call: TRBJ2-2
v_call: TRBV2
clone_size: NA
cdr3_nt: TGTGCCAGCAGTAAGGGACAGGGAAACACCGGGGAGCTGTTTTTT
cdr3_aa: CASSKGQGNTGELFF

d_call: TRBD2
j_call: TRBJ2-1
v_call: TRBV4-2
clone_size: NA
cdr3_nt: TGTGCCAGCAGCCCCCAAGAAGCTAGCGGGAGGGGTGAGCAGTTCTTC
cdr3_aa: CASSPQEASGRGEQFF

d_call: TRBD2
j_call: TRBJ2-3
v_call: TRBV28
clone_size: NA
cdr3_nt: TGTGCCAGCAGTTCTAGCGGGGCTTTCACAGATACGCAGTATTTT
cdr3_aa: CASSSSGAFTDTQYF

d_call: NA
j_call: TRBJ1-1
v_call: TRBV5-6
clone_size: NA
cdr3_nt: TGTGCCAGCAGCTTGACATGGGCTGAAGCTTTCTTT
cdr3_aa: CASSLTWAEAFF

d_call: NA
j_call: TRBJ1-3
v_call: TRBV4-1
clone_size: NA
cdr3_nt: TGCGCCAGCAGCCAAGATTTCCCGCGGACCGTGGGAAACACCATATATTTT
cdr3_aa: CASSQDFPRTVGNTIYF

d_call: TRBD2
j_call: TRBJ2-3
v_call: TRBV27
clone_size: NA
cdr3_nt: TGTGCCAGCAGTTTGGGACTAGCGGGAGGGGCAGATACGCAGTATTTT
cdr3_aa: CASSLGLAGGADTQYF

d_call: TRBD2
j_call: TRBJ2-2
v_call: TRBV11-2
clone_size: NA
cdr3_nt: TGTGCCAGCAGCTTAATAGCGGGAGGAACCGGGGAGCTGTTTTTT
cdr3_aa: CASSLIAGGTGELFF

d_call: TRBD2
j_call: TRBJ2-1
v_call: TRBV11-3
clone_size: NA
cdr3_nt: TGTGCCAGCAGCCCCGGGAGGCAGCTCTACAATGAGCAGTTCTTC
cdr3_aa: CASSPGRQLYNEQFF

d_call: TRBD1
j_call: TRBJ1-2
v_call: TRBV2
clone_size: NA
cdr3_nt: TGTGCCAGCACCATCTCACGGGACAGTAGTGGAGGCTACACCTTC
cdr3_aa: CASTISRDSSGGYTF

d_call: NA
j_call: TRBJ2-2
v_call: TRBV11-2
clone_size: NA
cdr3_nt: TGTGCCAGCAGCTTAGTCGCCGGGGAGCTGTTTTTT
cdr3_aa: CASSLVAGELFF

d_call: NA
j_call: TRBJ1-5
v_call: TRBV10-3
clone_size: NA
cdr3_nt: TGTGCCATCAGCTCGAGTCCGGACCGCAATCAGCCCCAGCATTTT
cdr3_aa: CAISSSPDRNQPQHF

d_call: TRBD1
j_call: TRBJ1-4
v_call: TRBV4-3
clone_size: NA
cdr3_nt: TGCGCCAGCAGCCAACTGACAGGGGGGTACGAAAAACTGTTTTTT
cdr3_aa: CASSQLTGGYEKLFF